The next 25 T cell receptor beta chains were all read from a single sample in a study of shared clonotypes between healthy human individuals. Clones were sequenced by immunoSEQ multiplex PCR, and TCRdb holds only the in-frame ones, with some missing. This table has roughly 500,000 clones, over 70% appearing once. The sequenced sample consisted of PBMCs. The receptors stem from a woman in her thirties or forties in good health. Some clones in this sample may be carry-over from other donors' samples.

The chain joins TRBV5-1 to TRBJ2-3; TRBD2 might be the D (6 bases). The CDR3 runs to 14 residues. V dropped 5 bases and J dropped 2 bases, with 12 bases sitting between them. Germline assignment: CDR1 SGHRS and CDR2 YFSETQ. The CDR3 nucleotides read TGCGCCAGCAGTCAACCGGGACTCACAGATACGCAGTATTTT. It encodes CASSQPGLTDTQYF.

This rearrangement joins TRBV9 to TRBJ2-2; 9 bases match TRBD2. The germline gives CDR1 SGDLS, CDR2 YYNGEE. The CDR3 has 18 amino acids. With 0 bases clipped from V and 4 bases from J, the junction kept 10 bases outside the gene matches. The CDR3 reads CASSVGSGSSGTTGELFF. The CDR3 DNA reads TGTGCCAGCAGCGTAGGATCGGGATCTAGCGGGACCACCGGGGAGCTGTTTTTT. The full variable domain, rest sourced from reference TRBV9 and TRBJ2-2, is DSGVTQTPKHLITATGQRVTLRCSPRSGDLSVYWYQQSLDQGLQFLIQYYNGEERAKGNILERFSAQQFPDLHSELNLSSLELGDSALYFCASSVGSGSSGTTGELFFGEGSRLTVL.

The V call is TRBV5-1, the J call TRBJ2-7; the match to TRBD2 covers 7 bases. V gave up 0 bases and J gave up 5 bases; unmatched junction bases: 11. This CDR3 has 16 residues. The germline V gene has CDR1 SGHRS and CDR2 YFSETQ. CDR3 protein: CASSLVGAGAQDEQYF. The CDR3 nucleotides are TGCGCCAGCAGCTTGGTGGGTGCGGGAGCCCAGGACGAGCAGTACTTC.

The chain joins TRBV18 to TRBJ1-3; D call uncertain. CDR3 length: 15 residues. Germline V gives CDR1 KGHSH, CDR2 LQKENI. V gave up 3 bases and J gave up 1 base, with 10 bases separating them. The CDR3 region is CASSPDGLSGNTIYF. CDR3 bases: TGTGCCAGCTCACCGGACGGACTATCTGGAAACACCATATATTTT.

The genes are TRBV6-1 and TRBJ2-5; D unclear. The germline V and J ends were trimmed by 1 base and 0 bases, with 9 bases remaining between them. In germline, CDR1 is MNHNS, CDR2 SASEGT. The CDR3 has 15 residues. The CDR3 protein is CASSEVTVYQETQYF. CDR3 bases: TGTGCCAGCAGTGAAGTGACCGTGTACCAAGAGACCCAGTACTTC.

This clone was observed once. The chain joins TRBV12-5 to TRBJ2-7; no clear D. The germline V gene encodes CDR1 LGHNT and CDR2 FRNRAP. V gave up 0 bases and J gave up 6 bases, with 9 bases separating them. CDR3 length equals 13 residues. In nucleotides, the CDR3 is TGTGCTAGTGGTTTGGTGTGCCCCTGCGAGCAGTACTTC. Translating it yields CASGLVCPCEQYF.

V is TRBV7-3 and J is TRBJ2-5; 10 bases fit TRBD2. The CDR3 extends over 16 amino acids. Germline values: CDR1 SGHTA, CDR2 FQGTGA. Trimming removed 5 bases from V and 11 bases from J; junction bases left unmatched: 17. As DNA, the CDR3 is TGTGCCAGCAGCCCCCGGGCTCTAGCGGGAGTTAGGGAGCAGTACTTC. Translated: CASSPRALAGVREQYF.

CDR3 amino acids: CAIRDATANEQFF. CDR3 sequence (DNA): TGTGCCATCAGGGACGCAACAGCTAATGAGCAGTTCTTC. This rearrangement joins TRBV10-3 to TRBJ2-1; no clear D. Germline lookup yields CDR1 ENHRY and CDR2 SYGVKD. V was cut by 6 bases and J by 7 bases, with 13 bases left in between. The CDR3 has 13 residues.

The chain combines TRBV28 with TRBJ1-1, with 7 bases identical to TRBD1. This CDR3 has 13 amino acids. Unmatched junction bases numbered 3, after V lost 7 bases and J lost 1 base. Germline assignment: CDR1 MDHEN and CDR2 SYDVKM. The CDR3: CASKGTANTEAFF. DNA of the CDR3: TGTGCCAGCAAAGGGACAGCGAACACTGAAGCTTTCTTT. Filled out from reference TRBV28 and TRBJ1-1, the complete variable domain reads DVKVTQSSRYLVKRTGEKVFLECVQDMDHENMFWYRQDPGLGLRLIYFSYDVKMKEKGDIPEGYSVSREKKERFSLILESASTNQTSMYLCASKGTANTEAFFGQGTRLTVV.

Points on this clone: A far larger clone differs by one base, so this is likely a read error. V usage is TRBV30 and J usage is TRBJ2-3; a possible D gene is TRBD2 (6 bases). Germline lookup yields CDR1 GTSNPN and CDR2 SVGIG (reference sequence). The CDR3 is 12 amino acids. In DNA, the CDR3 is TGTGCCTGGAGTGTATGGCGGGGTACGCAGTGTTTT. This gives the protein CAWSVWRGTQCF.

The CDR3 here is CASSLDRTQETQYF. The CDR3 DNA reads as TGTGCCAGCTCATTGGACAGGACCCAAGAGACCCAGTACTTC. V usage is TRBV18 and J usage is TRBJ2-5; 7 bases align to TRBD1. V gave up 5 bases and J gave up 1 base; unmatched junction bases: 4. This CDR3 region has 14 residues. The germline gives CDR1 KGHSH, CDR2 LQKENI. Supplemented by reference TRBV18 and TRBJ2-5, the full variable domain reads NAGVMQNPRHLVRRRGQEARLRCSPMKGHSHVYWYRQLPEEGLKFMVYLQKENIIDESGMPKERFSAEFPKEGPSILRIQQVVRGDSAAYFCASSLDRTQETQYFGPGTRLLVL.

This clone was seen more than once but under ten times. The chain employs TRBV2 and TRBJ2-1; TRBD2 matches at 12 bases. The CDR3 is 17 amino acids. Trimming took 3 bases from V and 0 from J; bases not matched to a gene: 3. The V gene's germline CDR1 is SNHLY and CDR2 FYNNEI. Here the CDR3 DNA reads TGTGCCAGCAGTGAGACTAGCGGGAGAATCTCCTACAATGAGCAGTTCTTC. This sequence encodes CASSETSGRISYNEQFF. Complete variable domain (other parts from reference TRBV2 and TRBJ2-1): EPEVTQTPSHQVTQMGQEVILRCVPISNHLYFYWYRQILGQKVEFLVSFYNNEISEKSEIFDDQFSVERPDGSNFTLKIRSTKLEDSAMYFCASSETSGRISYNEQFFGPGTRLTVL.

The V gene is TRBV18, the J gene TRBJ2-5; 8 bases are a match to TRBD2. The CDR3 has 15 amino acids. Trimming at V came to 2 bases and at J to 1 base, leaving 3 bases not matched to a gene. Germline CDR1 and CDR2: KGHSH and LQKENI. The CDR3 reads CASSPSGRRQETQYF. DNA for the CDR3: TGTGCCAGCTCACCAAGCGGGAGACGCCAAGAGACCCAGTACTTC.

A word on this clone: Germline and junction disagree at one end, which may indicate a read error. Here the CDR3 DNA reads TGTGCTAGCAGCTCCGGACATGGGGGTGCAGTAGATACGCAGTATTTT. Its protein product is CASSSGHGGAVDTQYF. The genes are TRBV7-7 and TRBJ2-3, with D possibly called TRBD1 or TRBD2 (5 bases each). CDR1 and CDR2 (germline): SSHAT, FNYEAQ (reference sequence). CDR3 length: 16 amino acids. Full variable domain (missing parts from reference TRBV7-7 and TRBJ2-3): GAGVSQSPRYKVTKRGQDVTLRCDPISSHATLYWYQQALGQGPEFLTYFNYEAQPDKSGLPSDRFSAERPEGSISTLTIQRTEQRDSAMYRCASSSGHGGAVDTQYFGPGTRLTVL.

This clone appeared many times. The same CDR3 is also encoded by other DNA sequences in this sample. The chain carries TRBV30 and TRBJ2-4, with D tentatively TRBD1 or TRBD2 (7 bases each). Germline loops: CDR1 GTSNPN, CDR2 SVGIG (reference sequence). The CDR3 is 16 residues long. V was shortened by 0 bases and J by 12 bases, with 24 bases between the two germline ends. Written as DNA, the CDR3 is TGTGCCTGGAGTGTGGGCTTAGGGACAGCGGGAAAAACTCAGTACTTC. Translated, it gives CAWSVGLGTAGKTQYF.

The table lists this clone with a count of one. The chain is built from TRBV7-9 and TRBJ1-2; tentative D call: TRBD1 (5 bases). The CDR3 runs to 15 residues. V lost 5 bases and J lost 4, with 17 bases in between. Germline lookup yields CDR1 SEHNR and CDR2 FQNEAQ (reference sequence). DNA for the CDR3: TGTGCCAGCAGCCTCGGGGCTTGGTCGGGCTATGGCTACACCTTC. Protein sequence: CASSLGAWSGYGYTF.

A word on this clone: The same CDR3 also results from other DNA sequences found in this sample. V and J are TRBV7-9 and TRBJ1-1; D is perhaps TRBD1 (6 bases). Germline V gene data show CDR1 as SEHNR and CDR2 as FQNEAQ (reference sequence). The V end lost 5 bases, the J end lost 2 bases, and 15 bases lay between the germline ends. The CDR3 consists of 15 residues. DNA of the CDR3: TGTGCCAGCAGCCCGAAAGACAGGCTAAACACTGAAGCTTTCTTT. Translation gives CASSPKDRLNTEAFF. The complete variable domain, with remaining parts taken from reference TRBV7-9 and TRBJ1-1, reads DTGVSQNPRHKITKRGQNVTFRCDPISEHNRLYWYRQTLGQGPEFLTYFQNEAQLEKSRLLSDRFSAERPKGSFSTLEIQRTEQGDSAMYLCASSPKDRLNTEAFFGQGTRLTVV.

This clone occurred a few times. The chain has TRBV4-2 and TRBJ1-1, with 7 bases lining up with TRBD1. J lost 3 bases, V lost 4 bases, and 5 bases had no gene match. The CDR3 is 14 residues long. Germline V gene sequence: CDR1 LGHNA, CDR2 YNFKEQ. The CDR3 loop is CASSPGDRDTEAFF. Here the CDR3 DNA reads TGTGCCAGCAGCCCAGGTGACAGGGACACTGAAGCTTTCTTT.

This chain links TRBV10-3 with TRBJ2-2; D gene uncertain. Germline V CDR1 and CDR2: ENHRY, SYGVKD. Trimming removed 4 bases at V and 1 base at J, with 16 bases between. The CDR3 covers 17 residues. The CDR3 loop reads CAISGTPGELNTGELFF. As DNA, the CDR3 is TGTGCCATCAGTGGGACGCCGGGCGAGCTGAACACCGGGGAGCTGTTTTTT.

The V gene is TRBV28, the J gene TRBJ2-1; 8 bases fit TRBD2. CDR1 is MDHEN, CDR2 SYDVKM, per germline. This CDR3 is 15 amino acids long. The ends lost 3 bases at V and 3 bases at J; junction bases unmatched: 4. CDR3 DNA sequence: TGTGCCAGCAGTTTGTGGGGGACTAGCTACAATGAGCAGTTCTTC. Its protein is CASSLWGTSYNEQFF.

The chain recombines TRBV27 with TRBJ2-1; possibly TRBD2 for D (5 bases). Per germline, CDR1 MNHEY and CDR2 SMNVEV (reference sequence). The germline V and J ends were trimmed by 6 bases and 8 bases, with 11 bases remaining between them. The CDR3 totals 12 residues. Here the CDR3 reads CASREAGHEQFF. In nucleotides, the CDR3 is TGTGCCAGCAGAGAGGCGGGCCATGAGCAGTTCTTC.

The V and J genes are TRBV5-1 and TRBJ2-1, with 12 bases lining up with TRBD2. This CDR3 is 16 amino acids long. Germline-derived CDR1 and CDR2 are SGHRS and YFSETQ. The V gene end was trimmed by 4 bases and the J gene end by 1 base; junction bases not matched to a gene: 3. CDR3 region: CASSHTSGRSYNEQFF. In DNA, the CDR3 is TGCGCCAGCAGCCACACTAGCGGGAGGTCCTACAATGAGCAGTTCTTC. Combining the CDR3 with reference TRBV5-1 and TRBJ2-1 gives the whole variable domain KAGVTQTPRYLIKTRGQQVTLSCSPISGHRSVSWYQQTPGQGLQFLFEYFSETQRNKGNFPGRFSGRQFSNSRSEMNVSTLELGDSALYLCASSHTSGRSYNEQFFGPGTRLTVL.

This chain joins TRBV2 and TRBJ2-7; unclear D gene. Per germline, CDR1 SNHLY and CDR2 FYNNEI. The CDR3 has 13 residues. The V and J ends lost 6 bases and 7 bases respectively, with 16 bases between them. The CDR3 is CASRLYGSAEQYF. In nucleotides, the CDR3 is TGTGCCAGCAGGCTTTACGGCTCTGCGGAGCAGTACTTC.

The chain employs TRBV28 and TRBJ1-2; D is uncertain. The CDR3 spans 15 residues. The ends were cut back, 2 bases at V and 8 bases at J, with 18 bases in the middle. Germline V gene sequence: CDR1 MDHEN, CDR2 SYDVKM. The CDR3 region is CASSLGHRAPRGYTF. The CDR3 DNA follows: TGTGCCAGCAGTTTAGGTCATCGCGCCCCCCGGGGCTACACCTTC.

CDR3 residues: CASSPDWNNEKLFF. Here the CDR3 DNA reads TGTGCCAGCAGCCCAGACTGGAACAATGAAAAACTGTTTTTT. The chain has TRBV6-6 and TRBJ1-4; unclear D gene. The germline gives CDR1 MNHNY, CDR2 SVGAGI (reference sequence). Trimming removed 6 bases from V and 5 bases from J, with 13 bases in between. There are 14 residues in the CDR3.